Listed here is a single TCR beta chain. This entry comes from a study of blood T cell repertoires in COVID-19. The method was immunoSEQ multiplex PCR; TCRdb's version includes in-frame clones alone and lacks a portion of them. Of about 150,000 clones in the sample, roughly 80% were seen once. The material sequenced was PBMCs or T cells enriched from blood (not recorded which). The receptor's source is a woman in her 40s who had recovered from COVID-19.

Here the CDR3 reads CASRRTGETEAFF. Written as DNA, the CDR3 is TGTGCCAGCAGAAGAACAGGGGAGACTGAAGCTTTCTTT. V usage is TRBV27 and J usage is TRBJ1-1, with 7 bases aligning to TRBD1. With 6 bases clipped from V and 5 bases from J, the junction kept 6 bases outside the gene matches. In germline, CDR1 is MNHEY, CDR2 SMNVEV (reference sequence). The CDR3 spans 13 residues.